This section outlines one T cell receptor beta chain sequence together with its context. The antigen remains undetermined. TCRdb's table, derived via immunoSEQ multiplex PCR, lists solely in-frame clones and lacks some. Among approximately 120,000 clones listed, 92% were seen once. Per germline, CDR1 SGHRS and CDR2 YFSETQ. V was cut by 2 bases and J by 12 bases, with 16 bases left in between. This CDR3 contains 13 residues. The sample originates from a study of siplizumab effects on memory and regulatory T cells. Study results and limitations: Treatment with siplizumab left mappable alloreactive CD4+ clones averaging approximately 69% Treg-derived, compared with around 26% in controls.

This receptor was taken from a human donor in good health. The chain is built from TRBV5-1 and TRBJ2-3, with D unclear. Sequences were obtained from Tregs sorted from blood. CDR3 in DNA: TGCGCCAGCAGCTTAGACTCCTCTCGGAGCCAGTATTTT. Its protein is CASSLDSSRSQYF.